This T cell receptor beta chain was recovered during a study of Ad26.COV2.S vaccination and SARS-CoV-2 variants. Overall study: Ad26.COV2.S given intramuscularly, once or twice 56 days apart.

This clone was recorded only once. Its antigen is not known. Sequenced by immunoSEQ multiplex PCR; TCRdb stores in-frame clones only, minus some. This table has around 320,000 clones, roughly 84% appearing once. Points from the study as a whole: Vaccine recipients posted higher spike-specific TCR breadth than their placebo counterparts.

Noted treatment: roughly 18 received Ad26.COV2.S at low or high dose, single or two shots; about 5 received placebo; per-sample allocation not given. All samples were drawn on day 63, counting from the first vaccine or placebo injection. In Boston, an adult donor aged 18-55 years took part. The CDR3 loop spans 13 amino acids. With 4 bases removed from V and 3 bases from J, the gap between germline ends came to 10 bases. The V gene's germline CDR1 is SNHLY and CDR2 FYNNEI. Sequenced material: peripheral blood, taken in a trial of Ad26.COV2.S vaccine versus placebo. The sequence was obtained from a person between 18 and 65 years old who received the Ad26.COV2.S COVID-19 vaccine or a placebo. The chain employs TRBV2 and TRBJ2-7; D ambiguous. CDR3 bases: TGTGCCAGCAGTGTAGGTCGCGGCTACGAGCAGTACTTC. Translated, it gives CASSVGRGYEQYF.